This T cell receptor beta chain was obtained from a study of shared clonotypes between healthy human individuals. The CDR3 has 13 amino acids. Germline CDR1 is MNHEY and CDR2 is SMNVEV (reference sequence). V lost 5 bases, J lost 5 bases, and 12 bases lay in between. CD45RO-negative, CCR7-positively selected cells formed the naive CD8 fraction, excluding terminally differentiated effector memory CD45RA+ cells. The study's findings and limits: Around 4.7% was the fraction of naive CD4 clonotypes found shared across a few donors.

Data came from immunoSEQ multiplex PCR; TCRdb stores just in-frame clones and leaves some out. Counted here are under 850,000 clones, more than 85% occurring once; the ten biggest clones make up around 24%. For this clone: Its antigen is not identified.

What was sequenced was naive CD8+ T cells sorted from blood. The chain is built from TRBV27 and TRBJ2-5; a possible D gene is TRBD1 (6 bases). This receptor was identified in a man aged 25 to 45 in good health. Written as DNA, the CDR3 is TGTGCCAGCAGTAAGGGGGAGCGGGAGACCCAGTACTTC. The encoded protein is CASSKGERETQYF.